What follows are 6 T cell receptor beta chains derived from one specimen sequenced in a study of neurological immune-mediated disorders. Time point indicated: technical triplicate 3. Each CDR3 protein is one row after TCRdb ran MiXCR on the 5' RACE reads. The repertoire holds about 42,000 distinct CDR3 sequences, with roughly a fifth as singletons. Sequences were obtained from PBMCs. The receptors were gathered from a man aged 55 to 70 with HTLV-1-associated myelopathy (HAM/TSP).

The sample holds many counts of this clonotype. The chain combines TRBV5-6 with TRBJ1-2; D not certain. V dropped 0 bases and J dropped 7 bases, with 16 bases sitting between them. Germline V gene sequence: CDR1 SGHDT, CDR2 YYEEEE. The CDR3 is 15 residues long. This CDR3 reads CASSLAGPAPGGYTF. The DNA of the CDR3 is TGTGCCAGCAGCTTGGCCGGTCCAGCCCCAGGTGGCTACACCTTC.

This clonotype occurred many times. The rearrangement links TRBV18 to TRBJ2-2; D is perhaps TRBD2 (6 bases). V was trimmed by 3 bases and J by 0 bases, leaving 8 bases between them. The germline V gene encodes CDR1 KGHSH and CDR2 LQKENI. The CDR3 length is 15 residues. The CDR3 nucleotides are TGTGCCAGCTCACCCGGAGGGGCGAACACCGGGGAGCTGTTTTTT. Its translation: CASSPGGANTGELFF.

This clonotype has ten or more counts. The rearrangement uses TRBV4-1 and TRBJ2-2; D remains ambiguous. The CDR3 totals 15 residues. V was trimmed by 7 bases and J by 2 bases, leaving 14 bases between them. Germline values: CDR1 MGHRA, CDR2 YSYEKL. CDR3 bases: TGCGCCAGCAACCCTTCCCAGGCAAACACCGGGGAGCTGTTTTTT. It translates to CASNPSQANTGELFF.

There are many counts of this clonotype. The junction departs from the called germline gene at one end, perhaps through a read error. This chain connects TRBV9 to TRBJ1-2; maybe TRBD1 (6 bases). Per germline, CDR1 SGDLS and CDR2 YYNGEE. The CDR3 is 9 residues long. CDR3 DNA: TGTGCCAGCAGCCGCACAGGGCCCTTC. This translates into CASSRTGPF.

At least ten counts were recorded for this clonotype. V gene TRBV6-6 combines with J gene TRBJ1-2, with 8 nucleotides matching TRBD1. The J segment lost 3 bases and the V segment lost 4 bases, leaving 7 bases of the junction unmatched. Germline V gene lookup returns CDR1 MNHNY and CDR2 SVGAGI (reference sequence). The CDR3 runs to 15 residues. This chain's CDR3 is CASSSSGTGDYGYTF. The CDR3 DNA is TGTGCCAGCAGTTCCTCTGGGACAGGAGACTATGGCTACACCTTC.

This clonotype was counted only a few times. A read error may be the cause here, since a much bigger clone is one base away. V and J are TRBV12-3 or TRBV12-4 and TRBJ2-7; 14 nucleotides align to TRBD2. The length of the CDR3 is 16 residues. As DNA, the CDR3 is TGTGCCAACAGTTCAGGGACTAGCGGGAGATCCTACGAGCAGTACTTC. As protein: CANSSGTSGRSYEQYF.